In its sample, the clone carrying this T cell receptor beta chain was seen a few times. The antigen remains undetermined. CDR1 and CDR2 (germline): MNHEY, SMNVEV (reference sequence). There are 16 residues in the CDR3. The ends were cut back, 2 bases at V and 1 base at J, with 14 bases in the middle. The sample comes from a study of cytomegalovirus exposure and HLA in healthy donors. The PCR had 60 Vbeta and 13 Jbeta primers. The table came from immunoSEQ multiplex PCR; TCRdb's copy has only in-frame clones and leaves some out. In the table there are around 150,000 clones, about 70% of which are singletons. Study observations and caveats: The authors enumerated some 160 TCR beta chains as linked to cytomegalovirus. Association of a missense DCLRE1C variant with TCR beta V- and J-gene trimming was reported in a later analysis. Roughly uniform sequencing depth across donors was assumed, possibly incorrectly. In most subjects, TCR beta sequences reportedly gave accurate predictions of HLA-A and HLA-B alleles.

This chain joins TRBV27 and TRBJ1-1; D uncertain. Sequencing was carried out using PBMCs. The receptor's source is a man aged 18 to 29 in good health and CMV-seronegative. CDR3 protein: CASSLDSDFSNTEAFF. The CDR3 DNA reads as TGTGCCAGCAGTTTAGACTCCGACTTTTCGAACACTGAAGCTTTCTTT.